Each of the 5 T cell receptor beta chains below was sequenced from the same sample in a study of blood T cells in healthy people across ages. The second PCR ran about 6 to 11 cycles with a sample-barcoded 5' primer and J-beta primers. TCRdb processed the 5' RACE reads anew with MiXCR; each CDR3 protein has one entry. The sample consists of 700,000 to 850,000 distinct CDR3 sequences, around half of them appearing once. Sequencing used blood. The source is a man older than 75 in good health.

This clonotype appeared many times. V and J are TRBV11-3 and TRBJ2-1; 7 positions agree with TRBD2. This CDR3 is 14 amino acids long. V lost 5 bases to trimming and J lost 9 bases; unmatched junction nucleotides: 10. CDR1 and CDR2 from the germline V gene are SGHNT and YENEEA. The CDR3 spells CASSPGGSILEQFF. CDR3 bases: TGTGCCAGCAGCCCCGGGGGGAGCATACTTGAGCAGTTCTTC.

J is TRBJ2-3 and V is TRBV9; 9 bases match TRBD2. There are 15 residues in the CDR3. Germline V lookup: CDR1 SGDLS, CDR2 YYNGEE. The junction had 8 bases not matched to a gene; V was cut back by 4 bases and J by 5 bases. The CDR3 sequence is CASSPGETSGDTQYF. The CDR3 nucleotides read TGTGCCAGCAGCCCCGGGGAGACTAGCGGAGATACGCAGTATTTT.

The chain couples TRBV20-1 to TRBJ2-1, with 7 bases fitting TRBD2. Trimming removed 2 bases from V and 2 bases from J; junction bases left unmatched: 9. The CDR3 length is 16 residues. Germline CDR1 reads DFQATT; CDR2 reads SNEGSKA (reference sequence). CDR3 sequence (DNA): TGCAGTGCTAGACATATGGGGGGGGGAACCTACAATGAGCAGTTCTTC. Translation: CSARHMGGGTYNEQFF.

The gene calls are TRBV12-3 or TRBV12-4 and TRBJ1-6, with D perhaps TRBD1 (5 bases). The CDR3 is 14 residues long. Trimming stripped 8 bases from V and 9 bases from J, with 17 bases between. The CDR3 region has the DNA TGTGCCAGCGGTGCGGGGCCCCTGGGTTCACCCCTCCACTTT. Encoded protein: CASGAGPLGSPLHF.

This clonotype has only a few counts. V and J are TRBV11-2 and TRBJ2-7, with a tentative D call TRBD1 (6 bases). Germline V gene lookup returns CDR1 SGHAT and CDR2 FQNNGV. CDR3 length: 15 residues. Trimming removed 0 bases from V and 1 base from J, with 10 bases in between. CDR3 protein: CASSLDRDTSYEQYF. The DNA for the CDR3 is TGTGCCAGCAGCTTAGACCGGGACACTTCCTACGAGCAGTACTTC.